Listed below are T cell receptor beta chains from one sample, sequenced in a study of blood T cell repertoires in COVID-19. Measured with immunoSEQ multiplex PCR; TCRdb has only the in-frame clones, and not every one. The profile shows roughly 130,000 clones, about 87% of them singletons. Sequenced: peripheral blood. The receptors were sampled from a woman aged 60 to 75 with acute or convalescent COVID-19. Both conserved end residues are part of each CDR3.

J,length,V,CDR3
TRBJ1-2,12,TRBV10-3,CAAGEGPYGYTF
TRBJ2-1,13,TRBV6-2/TRBV6-3,CASSPLDRAEQFF
TRBJ2-3,15,TRBV10-2,CASSDLAGAGDTQYF
TRBJ2-1,14,TRBV25-1,CASSGAGAYNEQFF
TRBJ1-1,14,TRBV15,CATSSGDSHTEAFF
TRBJ1-2,13,TRBV30,CALNRDRPHGYTF
TRBJ1-5,14,TRBV10-3,CAISAGSGNQPQHF
TRBJ1-3,11,TRBV20-1,CGQSSGNTIYF
TRBJ2-7,13,TRBV28,CASRYGETYEQYF
TRBJ1-5,14,TRBV2,CASSPGGAGQPQHF
TRBJ1-5,16,TRBV5-5,CASSLGGTGGNQPQHF
TRBJ2-3,14,TRBV6-1,CASSAAGGTDTQYF
TRBJ1-1,14,TRBV21-1,CASSTTVHHTEAFF
TRBJ2-1,15,TRBV5-1,CASSRTSGRTNEQFF
TRBJ2-1,13,TRBV3-1/TRBV3-2,CASSQRTGSNGFF
TRBJ1-5,17,TRBV4-1,CASSQPPHGAPRQPQHF
TRBJ2-7,15,TRBV19,CASSPGSQGRYEQYF
TRBJ1-2,12,TRBV6-5,CASSPGEYGYTF
TRBJ1-6,13,TRBV19,CASSTGQQSPLHF
TRBJ2-1,16,TRBV20-1,CSASSPTSGRGHEQFF
TRBJ1-4,15,TRBV5-1,CASSLVGGDGEKLFF
TRBJ1-3,15,TRBV5-1,CASSLDNSSGNTIYF
TRBJ2-2,12,TRBV9,CASSRNTGELFF
TRBJ2-1,16,TRBV4-1,CASSQGDRQTYNEQFF
TRBJ2-7,13,TRBV5-1,CASSRDSNYEQYF
TRBJ2-2,13,TRBV11-3,CASSSTGAGELFF
TRBJ2-1,15,TRBV7-9,CASSLEWATYNEQFF
TRBJ1-5,15,TRBV7-3,CASSAGERKNQPQHF